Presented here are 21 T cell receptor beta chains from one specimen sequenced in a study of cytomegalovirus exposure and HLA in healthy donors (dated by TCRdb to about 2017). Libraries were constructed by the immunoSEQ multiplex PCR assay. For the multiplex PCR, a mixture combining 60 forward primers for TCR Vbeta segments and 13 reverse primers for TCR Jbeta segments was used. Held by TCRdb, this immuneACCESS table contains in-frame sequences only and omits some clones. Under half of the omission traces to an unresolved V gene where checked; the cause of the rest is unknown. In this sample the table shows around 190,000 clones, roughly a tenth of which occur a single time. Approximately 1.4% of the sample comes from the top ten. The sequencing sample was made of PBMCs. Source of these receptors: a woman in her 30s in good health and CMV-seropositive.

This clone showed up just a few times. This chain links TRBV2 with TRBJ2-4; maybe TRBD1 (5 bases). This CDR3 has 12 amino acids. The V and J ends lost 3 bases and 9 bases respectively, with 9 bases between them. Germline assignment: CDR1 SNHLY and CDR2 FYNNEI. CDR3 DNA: TGTGCCAGCAGTGACAGGGTGAGCATTCAGTACTTC. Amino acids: CASSDRVSIQYF.

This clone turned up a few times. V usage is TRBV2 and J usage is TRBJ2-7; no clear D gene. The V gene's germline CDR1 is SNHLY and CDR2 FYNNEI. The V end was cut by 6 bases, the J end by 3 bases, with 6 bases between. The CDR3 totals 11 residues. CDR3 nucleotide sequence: TGTGCCAGCAGCTACGACTACGAGCAGTACTTC. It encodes CASSYDYEQYF.

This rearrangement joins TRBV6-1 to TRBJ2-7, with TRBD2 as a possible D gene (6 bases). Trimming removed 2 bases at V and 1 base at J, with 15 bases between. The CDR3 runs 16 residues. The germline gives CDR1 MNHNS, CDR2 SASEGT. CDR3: CASSETFGSGSYEQYF. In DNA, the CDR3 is TGTGCCAGCAGTGAAACGTTCGGTAGCGGATCCTACGAGCAGTACTTC.

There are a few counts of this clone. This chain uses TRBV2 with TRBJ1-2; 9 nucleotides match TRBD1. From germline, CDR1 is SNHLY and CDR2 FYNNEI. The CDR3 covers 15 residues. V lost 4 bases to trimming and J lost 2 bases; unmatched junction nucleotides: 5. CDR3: CASSGNRGRNYGYTF. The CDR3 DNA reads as TGTGCCAGCAGTGGTAACAGGGGGCGAAACTATGGCTACACCTTC.

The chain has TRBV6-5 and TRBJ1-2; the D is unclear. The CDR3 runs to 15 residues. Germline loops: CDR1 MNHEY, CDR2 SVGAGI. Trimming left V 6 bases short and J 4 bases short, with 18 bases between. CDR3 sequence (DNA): TGTGCCAGCAGCCGCGAATTTGACTCTCTCTATGGCTACACCTTC. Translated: CASSREFDSLYGYTF.

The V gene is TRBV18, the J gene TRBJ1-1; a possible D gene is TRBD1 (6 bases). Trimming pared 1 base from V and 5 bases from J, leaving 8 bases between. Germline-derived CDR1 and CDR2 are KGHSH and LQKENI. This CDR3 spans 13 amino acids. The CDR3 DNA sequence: TGTGCCAGCTCACCACAGGGGACAACTGAAGCTTTCTTT. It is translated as CASSPQGTTEAFF. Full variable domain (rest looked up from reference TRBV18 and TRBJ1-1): NAGVMQNPRHLVRRRGQEARLRCSPMKGHSHVYWYRQLPEEGLKFMVYLQKENIIDESGMPKERFSAEFPKEGPSILRIQQVVRGDSAAYFCASSPQGTTEAFFGQGTRLTVV.

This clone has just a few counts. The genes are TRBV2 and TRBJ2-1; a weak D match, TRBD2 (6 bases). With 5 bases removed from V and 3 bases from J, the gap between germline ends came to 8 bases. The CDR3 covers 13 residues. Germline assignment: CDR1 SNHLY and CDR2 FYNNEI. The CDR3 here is CASSSTSYNEQFF. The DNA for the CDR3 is TGTGCCAGCAGTTCGACTAGCTACAATGAGCAGTTCTTC.

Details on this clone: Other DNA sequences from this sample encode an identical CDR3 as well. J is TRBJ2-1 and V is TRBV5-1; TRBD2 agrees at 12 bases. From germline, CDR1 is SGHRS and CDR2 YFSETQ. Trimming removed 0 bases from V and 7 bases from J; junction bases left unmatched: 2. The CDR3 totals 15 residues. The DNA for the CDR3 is TGCGCCAGCAGCTTGGGGCTAGCGGGAGGGAATGAGCAGTTCTTC. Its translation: CASSLGLAGGNEQFF.

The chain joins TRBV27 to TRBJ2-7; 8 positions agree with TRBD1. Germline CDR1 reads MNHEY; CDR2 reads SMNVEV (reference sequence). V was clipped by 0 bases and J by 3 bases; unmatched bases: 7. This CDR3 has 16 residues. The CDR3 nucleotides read TGTGCCAGCAGTTTATCCGGGACAGGAGTCCACTACGAGCAGTACTTC. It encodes CASSLSGTGVHYEQYF.

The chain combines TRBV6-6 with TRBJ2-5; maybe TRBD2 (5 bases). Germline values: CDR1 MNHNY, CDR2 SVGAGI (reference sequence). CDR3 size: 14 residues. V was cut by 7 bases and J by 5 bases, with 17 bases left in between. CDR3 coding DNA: TGTGCCAGCACCCCCCCGGGGTCGGAGGAGACCCAGTACTTC. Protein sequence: CASTPPGSEETQYF.

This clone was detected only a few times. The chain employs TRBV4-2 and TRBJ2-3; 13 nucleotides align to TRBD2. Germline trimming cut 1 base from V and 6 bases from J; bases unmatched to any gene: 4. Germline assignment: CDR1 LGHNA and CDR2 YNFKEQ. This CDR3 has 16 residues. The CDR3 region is CASSQGTSGSGDTQYF. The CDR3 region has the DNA TGTGCCAGCAGCCAAGGGACTAGCGGGAGTGGGGATACGCAGTATTTT.

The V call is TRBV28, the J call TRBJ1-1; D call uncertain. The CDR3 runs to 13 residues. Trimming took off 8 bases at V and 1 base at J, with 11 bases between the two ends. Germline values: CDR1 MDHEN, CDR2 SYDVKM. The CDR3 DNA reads TGTGCCAGCCAGAATTCGGGGAACACTGAAGCTTTCTTT. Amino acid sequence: CASQNSGNTEAFF.

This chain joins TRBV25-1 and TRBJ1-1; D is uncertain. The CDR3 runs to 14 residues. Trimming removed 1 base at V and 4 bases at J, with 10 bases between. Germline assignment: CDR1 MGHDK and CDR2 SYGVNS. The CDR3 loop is CASSELKEATEAFF. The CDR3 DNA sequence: TGTGCCAGCAGTGAATTGAAGGAGGCCACTGAAGCTTTCTTT.

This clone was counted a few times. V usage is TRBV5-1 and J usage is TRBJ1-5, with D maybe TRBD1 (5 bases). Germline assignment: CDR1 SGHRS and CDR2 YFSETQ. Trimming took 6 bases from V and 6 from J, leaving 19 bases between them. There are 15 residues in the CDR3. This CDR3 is CASKESARDGQPQHF. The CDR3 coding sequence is TGCGCCAGCAAGGAGTCCGCCAGGGATGGTCAGCCCCAGCATTTT.

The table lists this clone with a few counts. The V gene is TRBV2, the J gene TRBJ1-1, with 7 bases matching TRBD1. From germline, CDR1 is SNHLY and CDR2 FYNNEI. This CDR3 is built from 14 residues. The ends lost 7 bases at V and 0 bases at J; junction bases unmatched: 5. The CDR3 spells CASTGTAMNTEAFF. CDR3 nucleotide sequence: TGTGCCAGCACCGGGACAGCCATGAACACTGAAGCTTTCTTT.

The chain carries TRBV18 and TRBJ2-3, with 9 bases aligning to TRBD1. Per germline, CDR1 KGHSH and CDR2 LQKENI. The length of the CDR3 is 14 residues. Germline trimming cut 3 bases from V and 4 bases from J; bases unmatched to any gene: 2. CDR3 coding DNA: TGTGCCAGCTCACCGGGACAGGGCGCAGATACGCAGTATTTT. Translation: CASSPGQGADTQYF.

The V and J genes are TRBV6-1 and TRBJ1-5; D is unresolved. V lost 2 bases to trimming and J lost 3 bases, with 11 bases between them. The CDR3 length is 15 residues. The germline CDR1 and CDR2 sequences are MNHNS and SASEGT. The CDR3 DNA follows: TGTGCCAGCAGTGAATCAGAGGGCCCCAATCAGCCCCAGCATTTT. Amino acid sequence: CASSESEGPNQPQHF.

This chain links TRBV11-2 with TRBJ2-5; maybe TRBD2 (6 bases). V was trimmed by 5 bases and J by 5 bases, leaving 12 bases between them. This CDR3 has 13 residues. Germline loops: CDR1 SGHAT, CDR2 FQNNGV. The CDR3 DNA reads TGTGCCAGCAGCCCGCGGGGCACGGAGACCCAGTACTTC. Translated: CASSPRGTETQYF.

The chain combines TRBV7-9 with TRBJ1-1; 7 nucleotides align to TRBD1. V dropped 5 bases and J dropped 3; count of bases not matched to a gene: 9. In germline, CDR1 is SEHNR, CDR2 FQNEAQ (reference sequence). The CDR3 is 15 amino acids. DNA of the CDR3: TGTGCCAGCAGCCTTCGCCTCGACAGGGACACTGAAGCTTTCTTT. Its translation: CASSLRLDRDTEAFF.

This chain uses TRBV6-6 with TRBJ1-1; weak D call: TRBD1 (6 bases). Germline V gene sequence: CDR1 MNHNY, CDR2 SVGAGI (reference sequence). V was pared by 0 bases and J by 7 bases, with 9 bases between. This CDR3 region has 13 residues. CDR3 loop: CASSYSRTDEAFF. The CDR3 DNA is TGTGCCAGCAGTTACTCGAGGACAGATGAAGCTTTCTTT.

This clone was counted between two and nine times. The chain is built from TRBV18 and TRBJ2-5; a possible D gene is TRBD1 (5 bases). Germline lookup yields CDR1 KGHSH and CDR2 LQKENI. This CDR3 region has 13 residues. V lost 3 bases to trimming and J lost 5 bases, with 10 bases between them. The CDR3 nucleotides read TGTGCCAGCTCACCCCAGGGTCGGGAGACCCAGTACTTC. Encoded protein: CASSPQGRETQYF.